What follows describes a single T cell receptor beta chain. What it recognizes is unknown. The repertoire was sequenced with immunoSEQ multiplex PCR; TCRdb's copy has only in-frame clones and lacks some. In the table there are some 130,000 clones, more than 85% of which are singletons. This CDR3 region has 14 residues. Germline V lookup: CDR1 LNHDA, CDR2 SQIVND (reference sequence). V lost 4 bases and J 5 bases, leaving 12 bases between the germline ends. The sample belongs to a study of T cell responses to AZD1222 COVID-19 vaccine. The wider study: Doses given second, at about 4 or about 12 weeks, were pooled.

Study-wide findings and caveats: Most donors were white British, females outnumbered males, and clonal diversity was possibly underestimated.

The rearrangement uses TRBV19 and TRBJ2-1; no clear D. The sequence was obtained from an adult in good health. Sequenced material: peripheral blood, taken on day 0 of AZD1222 vaccination. CDR3 bases: TGTGCCAGTAGTAGTCGTTACGGAGACAATGAGCAGTTCTTC. Protein sequence: CASSSRYGDNEQFF.